The T cell receptor (beta chain) described here comes from a study of blood T cell repertoires in COVID-19. Turning to the study itself: Sites across the United States, Italy and Spain contributed samples from acute and convalescent COVID-19. PBMCs, B-cell-depleted T cells, or T cells provided the cDNA or gDNA that made up the material.

The germline V gene has CDR1 SGHTA and CDR2 FQGNSA. The junction had 14 bases not matched to a gene; V was cut back by 0 bases and J by 7 bases. This CDR3 spans 17 amino acids. In the study's own analysis: Reference gene primer amplification in the assay estimated nucleated cell counts. Measured with immunoSEQ multiplex PCR; TCRdb has only the in-frame clones, and not every one. V and J calls and clone size are copied from that table; D and trimming were computed from the DNA. The sample shows more than 35,000 clones, around nine tenths of them seen only once. J is TRBJ2-5 and V is TRBV7-2; 7 nucleotides line up with TRBD2. Sequenced sample: peripheral blood. This TCR derives from a human donor in a cohort sampled during active COVID-19. This CDR3 is CASSLAHLAVTTGTQYF. CDR3 nucleotides: TGTGCCAGCAGCTTAGCGCACCTAGCGGTCACTACAGGGACCCAGTACTTC. The whole variable domain, filled in from reference TRBV7-2 and TRBJ2-5, reads GAGVSQSPSNKVTEKGKDVELRCDPISGHTALYWYRQSLGQGLEFLIYFQGNSAPDKSGLPSDRFSAERTGGSVSTLTIQRTQQEDSAVYLCASSLAHLAVTTGTQYFGPGTRLLVL.